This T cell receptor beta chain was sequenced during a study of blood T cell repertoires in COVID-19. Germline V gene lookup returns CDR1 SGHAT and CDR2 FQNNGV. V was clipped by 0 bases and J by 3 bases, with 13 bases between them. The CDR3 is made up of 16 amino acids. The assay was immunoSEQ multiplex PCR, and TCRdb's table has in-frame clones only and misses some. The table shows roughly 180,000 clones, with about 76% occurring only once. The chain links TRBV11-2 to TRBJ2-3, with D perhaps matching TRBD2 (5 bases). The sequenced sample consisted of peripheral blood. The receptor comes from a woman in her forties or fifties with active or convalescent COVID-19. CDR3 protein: CASSLDFGVGTDTQYF. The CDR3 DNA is TGTGCCAGCAGCTTAGATTTCGGGGTAGGGACAGATACGCAGTATTTT.